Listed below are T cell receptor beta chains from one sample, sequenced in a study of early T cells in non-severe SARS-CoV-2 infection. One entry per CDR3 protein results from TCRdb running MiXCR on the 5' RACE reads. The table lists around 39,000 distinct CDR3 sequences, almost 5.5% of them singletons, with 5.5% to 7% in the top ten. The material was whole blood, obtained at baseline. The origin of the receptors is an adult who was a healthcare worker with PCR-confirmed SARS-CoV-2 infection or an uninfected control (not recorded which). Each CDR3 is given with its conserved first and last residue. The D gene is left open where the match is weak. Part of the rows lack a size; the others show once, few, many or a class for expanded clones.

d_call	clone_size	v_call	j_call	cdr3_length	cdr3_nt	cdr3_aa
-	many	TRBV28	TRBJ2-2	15	TGTGCCAGCAGTTTAGTCCCCCCGACCACCGGGGAGCTGTTTTTT	CASSLVPPTTGELFF
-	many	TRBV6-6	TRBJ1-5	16	TGTGCCAGCAGTTACTCGATCTTCAGGGGCAATCAGCCCCAGCATTTT	CASSYSIFRGNQPQHF
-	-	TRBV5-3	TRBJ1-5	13	TGTGCCAGAAGCTTGGTGGGCAATCAGCCCCAGCATTTT	CARSLVGNQPQHF
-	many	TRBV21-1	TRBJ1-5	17	TGTGCCAGCAGCAAAGAGCTATTGATATTCAGCAATCAGCCCCAGCATTTT	CASSKELLIFSNQPQHF
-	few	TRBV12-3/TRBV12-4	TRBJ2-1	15	TGTGCCAGCAGTTTAGCGCTCGTGAGAGAGTACGGGCAGTTCTTC	CASSLALVREYGQFF
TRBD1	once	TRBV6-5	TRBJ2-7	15	TGTGCCAGCAGTCCCAGACAGGGGGCAGTTTACGAGCAGTACTTC	CASSPRQGAVYEQYF
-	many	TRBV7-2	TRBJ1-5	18	TGTGCCAGCAGCACTTCAGGGTCGGCGGGGGGAGGCAATCAGCCCCAGCATTTT	CASSTSGSAGGGNQPQHF
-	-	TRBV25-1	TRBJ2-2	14	TGTGCCAGCAGGGGGGTCGGACCTACCGGGGAGCTGTTTTTT	CASRGVGPTGELFF
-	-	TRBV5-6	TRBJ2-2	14	TGTGCCAGCAGACCTCAGGGATCCCCCGGGGAGCTGTTTTTT	CASRPQGSPGELFF
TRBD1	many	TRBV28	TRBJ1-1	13	TGTGCCAGCAGCCCGGGACAGAGGACTGAAGCTTTCTTT	CASSPGQRTEAFF
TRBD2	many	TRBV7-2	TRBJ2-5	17	TGTGCCAGCAGCTCACGTTCGACTAGCATTAGTCAAGAGACCCAGTACTTC	CASSSRSTSISQETQYF
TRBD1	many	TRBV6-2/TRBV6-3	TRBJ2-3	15	TGTGCCAGCACTCTGATTGGGACAGGGGGCCATACGCAGTATTTT	CASTLIGTGGHTQYF
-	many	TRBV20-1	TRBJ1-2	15	TGCAGTGCTAGCGATGGACAACCGCCAAGTGGCGGCTACACCTTC	CSASDGQPPSGGYTF
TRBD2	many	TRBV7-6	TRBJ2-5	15	TGTGCCACCGCGGGGGGAGCGGGAGTTCGAGAGACCCAGTACTTC	CATAGGAGVRETQYF
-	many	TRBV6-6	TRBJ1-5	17	TGTGCCAGCAGTTACTCGGGCGCTCGGAATAGCAATCAGCCCCAGCATTTT	CASSYSGARNSNQPQHF
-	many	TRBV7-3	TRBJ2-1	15	TGTGCCAGCAGCTTAACGCCAGCGGAGTACAATGAGCAGTTCTTC	CASSLTPAEYNEQFF
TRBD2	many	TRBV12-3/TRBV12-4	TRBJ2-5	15	TGTGCCAGCAGTCCCCGACTAGCGGTCCAAGAGACCCAGTACTTC	CASSPRLAVQETQYF